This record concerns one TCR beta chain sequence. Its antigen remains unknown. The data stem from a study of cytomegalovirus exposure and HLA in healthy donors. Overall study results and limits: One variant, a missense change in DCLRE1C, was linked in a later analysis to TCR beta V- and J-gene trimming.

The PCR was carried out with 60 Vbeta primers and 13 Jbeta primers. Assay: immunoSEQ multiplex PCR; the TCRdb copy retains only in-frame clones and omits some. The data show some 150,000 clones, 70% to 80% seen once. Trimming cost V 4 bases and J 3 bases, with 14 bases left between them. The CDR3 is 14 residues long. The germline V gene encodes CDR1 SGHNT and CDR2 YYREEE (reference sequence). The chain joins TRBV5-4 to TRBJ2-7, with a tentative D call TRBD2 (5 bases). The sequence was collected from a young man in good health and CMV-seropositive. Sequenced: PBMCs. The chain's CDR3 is CASSPSGGLYEQYF. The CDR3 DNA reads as TGTGCCAGCAGCCCCTCGGGCGGGCTCTACGAGCAGTACTTC.